Each of the 23 T cell receptor beta chains below was sequenced from the same sample in a study of blood T cell repertoires in COVID-19. Some clones are missing from TCRdb's copy, which holds only in-frame ones; the method was immunoSEQ multiplex PCR. The repertoire consists of some 200,000 clones, with around 85% occurring once and the leading ten covering over 2%. Sequenced input: peripheral blood. The receptors shown here come from a woman between 50 and 59 years old with acute or convalescent COVID-19.

This CDR3 is CASSLDRGNQPQHF. CDR3 sequence (DNA): TGTGCCAGCTCCCTGGACAGGGGTAATCAGCCCCAGCATTTT. The V gene is TRBV18, the J gene TRBJ1-5, with 9 bases lining up with TRBD1. CDR1 is KGHSH, CDR2 LQKENI, per germline. Trimming removed 6 bases from V and 4 bases from J; junction bases left unmatched: 4. This CDR3 comprises 14 residues.

A word on this clone: This sample also contains other DNA sequences that code for the same CDR3. The J gene is TRBJ1-1, the V gene TRBV3-1 (or the pseudogene TRBV3-2), with TRBD1 matching 8 bases. V shed 4 bases and J 4 bases; nucleotides not matched to a gene: 5. The CDR3 is 14 amino acids. Germline V gene data show CDR1 as LGHDT and CDR2 as YNNKEL (reference sequence). CDR3 coding DNA: TGTGCCAGCAGCCTCACAGGGGGAGGCACTGAAGCTTTCTTT. Amino acid sequence: CASSLTGGGTEAFF.

This clone was detected only once. The chain recombines TRBV7-8 with TRBJ2-3, with 13 bases identical to TRBD2. The CDR3 sequence is 16 residues long. The germline CDR1 and CDR2 sequences are SGHVS and FQNEAQ. V was pared by 4 bases and J by 4 bases, with 5 bases of the junction left unmatched. CDR3 sequence: CASSSRTSGSADTQYF. The CDR3 DNA sequence: TGTGCCAGCAGCTCGAGGACTAGCGGGAGTGCAGATACGCAGTATTTT.

The table lists this clone with many counts. CDR3 sequence: CASSDSSGSGTDTQYF. In DNA form, the CDR3 reads TGTGCCAGCAGTGACTCATCGGGGAGCGGTACAGATACGCAGTATTTT. The chain has TRBV6-4 and TRBJ2-3, with D maybe TRBD2 (5 bases). The CDR3 is made up of 16 amino acids. Germline CDR1 MRHNA, CDR2 SNTAGT. Trimming removed 0 bases at V and 3 bases at J, with 13 bases between.

The chain joins TRBV7-8 to TRBJ2-4; 8 positions match TRBD1. CDR3 length: 18 amino acids. Germline CDR1 and CDR2: SGHVS and FQNEAQ. With V trimmed by 1 base and J by 0 bases, 8 bases remained unmatched. The CDR3 spells CASSLDPRGLLAKNIQYF. CDR3 sequence (DNA): TGTGCCAGCAGCTTAGATCCCAGGGGGCTTCTAGCCAAAAACATTCAGTACTTC.

The V call is TRBV6-5, the J call TRBJ2-7; D is undetermined. The V end was cut by 4 bases, the J end by 2 bases, with 3 bases between. Looked up from germline, CDR1 is MNHEY and CDR2 is SVGAGI. This CDR3 is 11 amino acids long. CDR3: CASSSAYEQYF. DNA of the CDR3: TGTGCCAGCAGTTCCGCCTACGAGCAGTACTTC.

CDR3 residues: CASSPGSPWDTQYF. Written as DNA, the CDR3 is TGTGCCAGCAGCCCAGGATCCCCCTGGGATACGCAGTATTTT. This rearrangement joins TRBV7-2 to TRBJ2-3; unclear D gene. CDR3 length equals 14 residues. V was cut by 5 bases and J by 6 bases, with 15 bases left in between. The germline V gene encodes CDR1 SGHTA and CDR2 FQGNSA.

The genes are TRBV5-1 and TRBJ2-1; 8 bases agree with TRBD1. Looked up from germline, CDR1 is SGHRS and CDR2 is YFSETQ. There are 14 residues in the CDR3. V lost 2 bases, J lost 8 bases, and 6 bases stayed unmatched. This CDR3 is CASSLGQGMDEQFF. CDR3 sequence (DNA): TGCGCCAGCAGCTTAGGACAGGGTATGGATGAGCAGTTCTTC.

The chain employs TRBV5-1 and TRBJ1-3, with TRBD1 matching over 9 bases. Trimming cost V 5 bases and J 2 bases; bases outside gene matches: 8. CDR1 and CDR2 from the germline V gene are SGHRS and YFSETQ. This CDR3 region has 16 residues. The CDR3 reads CASRTGGASPGNTIYF. CDR3 nucleotides: TGCGCCAGCAGAACAGGGGGCGCTTCGCCTGGAAACACCATATATTTT.

The chain combines TRBV5-1 with TRBJ2-7; 7 nucleotides match TRBD1. V lost 5 bases, J lost 3 bases, and 8 bases stayed unmatched. The germline CDR1 and CDR2 sequences are SGHRS and YFSETQ. The CDR3 loop spans 14 amino acids. In DNA, the CDR3 is TGCGCCAGCAGTTCCGACAGGGCCTACTACGAGCAGTACTTC. Translated, it gives CASSSDRAYYEQYF.

CDR3 protein: CASSSLETANYGYTF. CDR3 bases: TGTGCCAGCAGCTCATTGGAGACAGCGAACTATGGCTACACCTTC. The chain carries TRBV6-2 or TRBV6-3 and TRBJ1-2; possible D gene TRBD1, 5 bases. V was clipped by 6 bases and J by 2 bases, with 16 bases between them. This CDR3 is 15 amino acids long. Germline V gene lookup returns CDR1 MNHEY and CDR2 SVGEGT.

This clone was detected only once. The chain carries TRBV7-8 and TRBJ2-5; D unresolved. Per germline, CDR1 SGHVS and CDR2 FQNEAQ. V lost 4 bases and J 5 bases, leaving 20 bases between the germline ends. There are 16 residues in the CDR3. CDR3 region: CASSSREATPLETQYF. DNA for the CDR3: TGTGCCAGCAGCTCCCGCGAGGCCACCCCGTTGGAGACCCAGTACTTC.

V and J are TRBV5-1 and TRBJ1-1, with D unresolved. The CDR3 runs 15 residues. Germline V gene sequence: CDR1 SGHRS, CDR2 YFSETQ. Trimming shortened V by 6 bases and J by 1 base, and 16 bases separated the two germline ends. The CDR3 nucleotides are TGCGCCAGCAAAGAGGGTACCCTTACGAACACTGAAGCTTTCTTT. It specifies CASKEGTLTNTEAFF.

The V call is TRBV7-2, the J call TRBJ2-7; D may be TRBD1 (5 bases). CDR3 length: 14 residues. Deletions cut 1 base from V and 1 base from J, with 8 bases between. Germline V CDR1 and CDR2: SGHTA, FQGNSA. CDR3 protein: CASSLETASYEQYF. Written as DNA, the CDR3 is TGTGCCAGCAGCTTAGAGACAGCTTCCTACGAGCAGTACTTC.

The V and J genes are TRBV6-5 and TRBJ2-7, with D possibly matching TRBD2 (5 bases). The V and J ends lost 6 bases and 2 bases respectively, with 8 bases between them. Germline CDR1 MNHEY, CDR2 SVGAGI. This CDR3 is 12 amino acids long. Here the CDR3 reads CASSSGTYEQYF. DNA of the CDR3: TGTGCCAGCAGCTCCGGGACCTACGAGCAGTACTTC.

The chain combines TRBV3-1 (or the pseudogene TRBV3-2) with TRBJ1-1; unclear D gene. CDR3 length equals 16 residues. The ends were cut back, 0 bases at V and 4 bases at J, with 15 bases in the middle. Germline CDR1 reads LGHDT; CDR2 reads YNNKEL (reference sequence). Here the CDR3 DNA reads TGTGCCAGCAGCCAAGACCGTGGCACCCGGGGCACTGAAGCTTTCTTT. Translation: CASSQDRGTRGTEAFF.

This clone came up once. CDR3 protein: CASTPLLQEGTEAFF. CDR3 nucleotide sequence: TGTGCCAGCACCCCCCTATTACAAGAGGGAACTGAAGCTTTCTTT. The rearrangement uses TRBV6-6 and TRBJ1-1, with unresolved D. The CDR3 has 15 residues. Trimming shortened V by 7 bases and J by 5 bases, and 20 bases separated the two germline ends. Germline V gene data show CDR1 as MNHNY and CDR2 as SVGAGI (reference sequence).

The chain employs TRBV2 and TRBJ1-5, with TRBD1 as a possible D gene (6 bases). This CDR3 is built from 18 residues. CDR1 is SNHLY, CDR2 FYNNEI, per germline. Trimming pared 4 bases from V and 0 bases from J, leaving 19 bases between. CDR3 sequence (DNA): TGTGCCAGCAGTGGGGCGGGCAGGGGAACCGTTAGCAATCAGCCCCAGCATTTT. Its translation: CASSGAGRGTVSNQPQHF.

This rearrangement joins TRBV7-9 to TRBJ1-2; possible D gene TRBD1, 5 bases. CDR1 is SEHNR and CDR2 is FQNEAQ in the germline V gene (reference sequence). The CDR3 length is 16 residues. The ends were cut back, 5 bases at V and 4 bases at J, with 20 bases in the middle. The DNA of the CDR3 is TGTGCCAGCAGCCCCCCCGAGATCGGCAGGGCCTATGGCTACACCTTC. As protein: CASSPPEIGRAYGYTF.

The genes are TRBV7-2 and TRBJ1-2; no definite D call. CDR3 length: 13 residues. The V and J ends lost 2 bases and 2 bases respectively, with 6 bases between them. Germline V gene data show CDR1 as SGHTA and CDR2 as FQGNSA. In DNA form, the CDR3 reads TGTGCCAGCAGCTTATGGCAGAACTATGGCTACACCTTC. Encoded protein: CASSLWQNYGYTF.

This clone was counted once. This CDR3 reads CASSPLGETANQPQHF. CDR3 sequence (DNA): TGTGCCAGCTCACCTCTTGGTGAGACAGCAAATCAGCCCCAGCATTTT. The rearrangement links TRBV18 to TRBJ1-5, with a tentative D call TRBD1 (5 bases). The V gene's germline CDR1 is KGHSH and CDR2 LQKENI. This CDR3 spans 16 amino acids. Trimming pared 3 bases from V and 4 bases from J, leaving 16 bases between.

The genes are TRBV25-1 and TRBJ1-2; 9 bases match TRBD1. With V trimmed by 6 bases and J by 6 bases, 11 bases remained unmatched. Germline V gives CDR1 MGHDK, CDR2 SYGVNS. This CDR3 contains 15 residues. CDR3 coding DNA: TGTGCCAGCAGCCAGAGGGAGACAGGGGGTGATGGCTACACCTTC. It is translated as CASSQRETGGDGYTF.

The chain uses TRBV2 and TRBJ1-6; tentative D call: TRBD1 (6 bases). The CDR3 contains 15 residues. The V gene's germline CDR1 is SNHLY and CDR2 FYNNEI. The V end lost 6 bases, the J end lost 3 bases, and 12 bases lay between the germline ends. The CDR3 DNA reads as TGTGCCAGCAGAAAGGGGGGGATCTATAATTCACCCCTCCACTTT. This encodes CASRKGGIYNSPLHF. Variable domain in full (rest from reference TRBV2 and TRBJ1-6): EPEVTQTPSHQVTQMGQEVILRCVPISNHLYFYWYRQILGQKVEFLVSFYNNEISEKSEIFDDQFSVERPDGSNFTLKIRSTKLEDSAMYFCASRKGGIYNSPLHFGNGTRLTVT.